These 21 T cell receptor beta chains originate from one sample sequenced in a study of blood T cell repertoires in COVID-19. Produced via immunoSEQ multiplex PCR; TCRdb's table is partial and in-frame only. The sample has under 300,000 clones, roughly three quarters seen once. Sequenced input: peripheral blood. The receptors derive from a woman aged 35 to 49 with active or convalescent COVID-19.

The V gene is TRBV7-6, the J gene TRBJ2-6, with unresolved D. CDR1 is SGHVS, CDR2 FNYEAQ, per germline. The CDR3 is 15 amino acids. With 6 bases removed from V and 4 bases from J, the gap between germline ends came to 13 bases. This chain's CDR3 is CASRKQPTGANVLTF. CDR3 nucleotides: TGTGCCAGCAGGAAACAGCCTACCGGGGCCAACGTCCTGACTTTC.

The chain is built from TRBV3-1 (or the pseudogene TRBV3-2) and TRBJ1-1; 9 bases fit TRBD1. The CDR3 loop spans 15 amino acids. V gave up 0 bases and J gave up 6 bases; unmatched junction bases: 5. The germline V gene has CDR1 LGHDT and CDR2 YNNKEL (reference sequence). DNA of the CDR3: TGTGCCAGCAGCCAAGATGGGCGGACAGGGGCTGAAGCTTTCTTT. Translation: CASSQDGRTGAEAFF.

CDR3 bases: TGTGCCAGCAGTTTAATGTCAGGTCCAGGGGTTGCCGCTTTCTTT. Translating gives CASSLMSGPGVAAFF. The J gene is TRBJ1-1, the V gene TRBV28, with a possible D match to TRBD1 (6 bases). The ends were cut back, 2 bases at V and 11 bases at J, with 21 bases in the middle. Germline assignment: CDR1 MDHEN and CDR2 SYDVKM. The CDR3 runs to 15 residues.

The CDR3 reads CASSLRDYLPYNEQFF. The CDR3 nucleotides read TGCGCCAGCAGCTTAAGGGACTACCTCCCCTACAATGAGCAGTTCTTC. The chain has TRBV5-1 and TRBJ2-1, with 7 bases aligning to TRBD2. The CDR3 runs 16 residues. CDR1 and CDR2 (germline): SGHRS, YFSETQ. J lost 2 bases, V lost 2 bases, and 7 bases had no gene match. Full variable domain (outside the CDR3, taken from reference TRBV5-1 and TRBJ2-1): KAGVTQTPRYLIKTRGQQVTLSCSPISGHRSVSWYQQTPGQGLQFLFEYFSETQRNKGNFPGRFSGRQFSNSRSEMNVSTLELGDSALYLCASSLRDYLPYNEQFFGPGTRLTVL.

The CDR3 DNA is TGTGCCACCGGGGACAGGGGAACACCCCTCCACTTT. It codes for CATGDRGTPLHF. The gene calls are TRBV28 and TRBJ1-6; 10 bases match TRBD1. J gave up 11 bases and V 10 bases, and 5 bases lay outside the gene matches. In germline, CDR1 is MDHEN, CDR2 SYDVKM. This CDR3 has 12 amino acids.

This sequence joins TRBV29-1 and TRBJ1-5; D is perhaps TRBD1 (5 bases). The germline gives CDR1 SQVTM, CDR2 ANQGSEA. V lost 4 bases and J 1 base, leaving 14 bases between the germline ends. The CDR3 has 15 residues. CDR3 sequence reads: CSVATGARSNQPQHF. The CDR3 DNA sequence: TGCAGCGTTGCGACTGGGGCGCGGAGCAATCAGCCCCAGCATTTT.

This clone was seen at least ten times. CDR3 sequence reads: CASSVLAGGNQETQYF. CDR3 nucleotides: TGTGCCAGCAGCGTATTAGCGGGGGGAAACCAAGAGACCCAGTACTTC. This chain uses TRBV9 with TRBJ2-5; 10 bases fit TRBD2. The V gene's germline CDR1 is SGDLS and CDR2 YYNGEE. After removal of 1 base from V and 0 bases from J, the junction contained 3 bases not matched to a gene. This CDR3 region has 16 residues. The variable domain in full, completed from reference TRBV9 and TRBJ2-5, reads DSGVTQTPKHLITATGQRVTLRCSPRSGDLSVYWYQQSLDQGLQFLIQYYNGEERAKGNILERFSAQQFPDLHSELNLSSLELGDSALYFCASSVLAGGNQETQYFGPGTRLLVL.

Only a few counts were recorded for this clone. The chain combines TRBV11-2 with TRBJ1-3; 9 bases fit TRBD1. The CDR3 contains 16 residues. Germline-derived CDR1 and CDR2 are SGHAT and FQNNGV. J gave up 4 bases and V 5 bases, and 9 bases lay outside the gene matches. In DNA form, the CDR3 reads TGTGCCAGCAGCCCTATCGGGGACAGGGCCGGAAACACCATATATTTT. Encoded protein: CASSPIGDRAGNTIYF.

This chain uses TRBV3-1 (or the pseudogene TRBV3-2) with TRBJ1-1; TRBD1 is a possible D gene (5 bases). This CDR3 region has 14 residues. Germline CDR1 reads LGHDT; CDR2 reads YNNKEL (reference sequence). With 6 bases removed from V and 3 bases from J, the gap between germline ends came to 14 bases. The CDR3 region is CASSFRGGDTEAFF. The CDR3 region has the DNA TGTGCCAGCAGTTTTAGGGGAGGGGACACTGAAGCTTTCTTT.

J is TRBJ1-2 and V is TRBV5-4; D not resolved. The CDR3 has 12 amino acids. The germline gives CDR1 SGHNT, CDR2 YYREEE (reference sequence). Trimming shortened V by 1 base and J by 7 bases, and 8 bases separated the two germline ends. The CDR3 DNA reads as TGTGCCAGCAGCTTGCGGGCGGGTGGCTACACCTTC. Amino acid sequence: CASSLRAGGYTF.

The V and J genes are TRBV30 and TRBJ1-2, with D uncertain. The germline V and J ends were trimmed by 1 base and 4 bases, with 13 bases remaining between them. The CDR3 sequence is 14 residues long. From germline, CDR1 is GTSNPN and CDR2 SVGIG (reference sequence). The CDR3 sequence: CAWSGTGRGYGYTF. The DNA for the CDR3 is TGTGCCTGGAGTGGGACTGGGAGAGGCTATGGCTACACCTTC.

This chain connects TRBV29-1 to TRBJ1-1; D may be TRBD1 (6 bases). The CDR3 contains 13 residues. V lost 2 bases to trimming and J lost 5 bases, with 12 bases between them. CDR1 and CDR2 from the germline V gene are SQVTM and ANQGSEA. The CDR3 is CSVEQGGGTEAFF. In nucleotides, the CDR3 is TGCAGCGTTGAACAGGGAGGGGGGACTGAAGCTTTCTTT.

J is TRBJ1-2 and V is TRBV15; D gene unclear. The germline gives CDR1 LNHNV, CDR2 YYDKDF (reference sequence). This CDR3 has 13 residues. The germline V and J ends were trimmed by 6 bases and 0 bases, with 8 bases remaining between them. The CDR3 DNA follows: TGTGCCACCAGTCGAGTAACTAACTATGGCTACACCTTC. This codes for CATSRVTNYGYTF. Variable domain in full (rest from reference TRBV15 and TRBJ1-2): DAMVIQNPRYQVTQFGKPVTLSCSQTLNHNVMYWYQQKSSQAPKLLFHYYDKDFNNEADTPDNFQSRRPNTSFCFLDIRSPGLGDTAMYLCATSRVTNYGYTFGSGTRLTVV.

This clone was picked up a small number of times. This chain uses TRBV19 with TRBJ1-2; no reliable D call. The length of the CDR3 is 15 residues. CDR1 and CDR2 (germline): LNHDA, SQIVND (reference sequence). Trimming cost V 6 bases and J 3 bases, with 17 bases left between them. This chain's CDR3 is CASSDPLDGYYGYTF. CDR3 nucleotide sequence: TGTGCCAGTAGCGACCCCCTTGACGGGTACTATGGCTACACCTTC.

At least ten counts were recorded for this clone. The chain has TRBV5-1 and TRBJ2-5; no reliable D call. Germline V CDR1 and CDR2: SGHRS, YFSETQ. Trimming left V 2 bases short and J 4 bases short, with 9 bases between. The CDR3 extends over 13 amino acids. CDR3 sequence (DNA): TGCGCCAGCAGCTTTGCTAGAGGAGAGACCCAGTACTTC. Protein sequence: CASSFARGETQYF.

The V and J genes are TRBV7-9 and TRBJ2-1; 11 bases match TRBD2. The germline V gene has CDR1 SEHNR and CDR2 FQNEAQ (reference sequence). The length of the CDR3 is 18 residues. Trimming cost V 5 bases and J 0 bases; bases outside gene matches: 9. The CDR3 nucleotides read TGTGCCAGCAGCCTAGGGCTAGCGGGGGGCCTCTCCTACAATGAGCAGTTCTTC. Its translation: CASSLGLAGGLSYNEQFF. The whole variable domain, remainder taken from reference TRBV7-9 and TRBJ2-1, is DTGVSQNPRHKITKRGQNVTFRCDPISEHNRLYWYRQTLGQGPEFLTYFQNEAQLEKSRLLSDRFSAERPKGSFSTLEIQRTEQGDSAMYLCASSLGLAGGLSYNEQFFGPGTRLTVL.

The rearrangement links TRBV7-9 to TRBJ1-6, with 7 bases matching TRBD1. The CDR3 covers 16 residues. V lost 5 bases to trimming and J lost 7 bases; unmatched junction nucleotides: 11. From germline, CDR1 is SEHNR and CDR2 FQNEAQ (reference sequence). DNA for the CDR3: TGTGCCAGCAGCCCACTCGGACAGGTTGGGAATTCACCCCTCCACTTT. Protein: CASSPLGQVGNSPLHF.

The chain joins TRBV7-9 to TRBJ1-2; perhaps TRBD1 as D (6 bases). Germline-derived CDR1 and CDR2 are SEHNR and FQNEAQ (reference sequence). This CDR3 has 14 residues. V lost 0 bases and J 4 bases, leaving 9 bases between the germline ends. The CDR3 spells CASSLARGSYGYTF. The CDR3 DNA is TGTGCCAGCAGCTTAGCCAGGGGAAGCTATGGCTACACCTTC.

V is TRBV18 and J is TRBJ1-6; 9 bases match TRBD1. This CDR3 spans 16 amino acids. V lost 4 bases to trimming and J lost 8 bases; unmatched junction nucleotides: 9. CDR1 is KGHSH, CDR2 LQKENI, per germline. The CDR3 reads CASSHVRTGEYSPLHF. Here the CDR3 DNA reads TGTGCCAGCTCACATGTGCGGACAGGGGAGTATTCACCCCTCCACTTT.

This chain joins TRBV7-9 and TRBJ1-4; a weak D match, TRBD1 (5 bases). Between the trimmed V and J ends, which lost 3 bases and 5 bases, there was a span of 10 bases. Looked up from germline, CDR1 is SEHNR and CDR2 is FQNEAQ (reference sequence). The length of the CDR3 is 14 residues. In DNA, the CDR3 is TGTGCCAGCAGCTTGTGGGGGAGGAATGAAAAACTGTTTTTT. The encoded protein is CASSLWGRNEKLFF.

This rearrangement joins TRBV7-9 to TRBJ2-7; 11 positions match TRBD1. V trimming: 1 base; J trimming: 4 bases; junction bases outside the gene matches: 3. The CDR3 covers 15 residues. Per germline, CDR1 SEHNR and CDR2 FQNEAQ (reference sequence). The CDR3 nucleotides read TGTGCCAGCAGCTTAGGGACAGGGGGCTGGTACGAGCAGTACTTC. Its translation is CASSLGTGGWYEQYF. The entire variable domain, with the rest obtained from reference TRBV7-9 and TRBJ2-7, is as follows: DTGVSQNPRHKITKRGQNVTFRCDPISEHNRLYWYRQTLGQGPEFLTYFQNEAQLEKSRLLSDRFSAERPKGSFSTLEIQRTEQGDSAMYLCASSLGTGGWYEQYFGPGTRLTVT.